What follows are 27 T cell receptor beta chains derived from one specimen sequenced in a study of T-cell reconstitution after alpha-beta-depleted transplantation in children. Preparation of the TCRbeta library used unique molecular identifiers. TCRdb itself ran the PCR reads through MiXCR, one entry per CDR3 protein. The table has around 700,000 distinct CDR3 sequences, under 15% seen once. Sample: PBMCs, taken before TCRalphabeta/CD19-depleted stem cell transplant. These receptors all come from a girl aged 2 to 9 with congenital amegakaryocytic thrombocytopenia, due to receive a stem cell transplant.

Written as DNA, the CDR3 is TGTGCCAGCAGTCAAAGCGGGGACACCTACAATGAGCAGTTCTTC. Translated: CASSQSGDTYNEQFF. The chain combines TRBV2 with TRBJ2-1, with D maybe TRBD2 (7 bases). Trimming shortened V by 5 bases and J by 2 bases, and 13 bases separated the two germline ends. Germline V gene lookup returns CDR1 SNHLY and CDR2 FYNNEI. This CDR3 contains 15 residues.

This clonotype has at least ten counts. This chain uses TRBV6-4 with TRBJ2-3, with 8 bases matching TRBD2. This CDR3 has 20 amino acids. V trimming: 7 bases; J trimming: 7 bases; junction bases outside the gene matches: 28. Germline-derived CDR1 and CDR2 are MRHNA and SNTAGT. The CDR3 DNA sequence: TGTGCCAGCACCAAGACACCCCCATATGGGATAAGCGGGAGAGATAATACGCAGTATTTT. Amino acid sequence: CASTKTPPYGISGRDNTQYF.

Of note for this clonotype: It may be a read error: a sequence one base away is much more abundant. The chain combines TRBV5-1 with TRBJ2-1; a weak D match, TRBD2 (5 bases). Trimming left V 10 bases short and J 4 bases short, with 18 bases between. The CDR3 length is 14 residues. Per germline, CDR1 SGHRS and CDR2 YFSETQ. The CDR3 loop reads CAGPLVGEYNEQFF. CDR3 in DNA: TGCGCCGGGCCATTAGTGGGAGAATACAATGAGCAGTTCTTC.

This clonotype has a count of ten or more. V and J are TRBV29-1 and TRBJ1-1; 7 bases match TRBD1. V gave up 6 bases and J gave up 1 base; unmatched junction bases: 2. The CDR3 is 12 amino acids. Germline V CDR1 and CDR2: SQVTM, ANQGSEA. The CDR3 sequence is CSVGGRNTEAFF. The DNA for the CDR3 is TGCAGCGTAGGGGGCAGGAACACTGAAGCTTTCTTT.

This chain connects TRBV5-5 to TRBJ2-7; D not certain. The germline V gene has CDR1 SGHKS and CDR2 YYEKEE (reference sequence). CDR3 length equals 14 residues. The V end was cut by 2 bases, the J end by 2 bases, with 11 bases between. The DNA of the CDR3 is TGTGCCAGCAGCTTTTCCACGGGCACCTACGAGCAGTACTTC. Translating gives CASSFSTGTYEQYF.

This clonotype was recorded many times. The CDR3 DNA reads as TGTGCCAGCAGCTTAGCTATGAGGGGCACAGATACGCAGTATTTT. Protein sequence: CASSLAMRGTDTQYF. The chain couples TRBV7-6 to TRBJ2-3; the D gene is possibly TRBD2 (5 bases). The V and J ends lost 0 bases and 1 base respectively, with 8 bases between them. Germline loops: CDR1 SGHVS, CDR2 FNYEAQ. This CDR3 comprises 15 residues.

This clonotype has at least ten counts. The chain couples TRBV29-1 to TRBJ2-2; a weak D match, TRBD2 (5 bases). The CDR3 has 14 residues. The V gene lost 4 bases and the J gene lost 3 bases, with 12 bases spanning the gap. Germline CDR1 SQVTM, CDR2 ANQGSEA. The CDR3 reads CSVASSAYTGELFF. CDR3 coding DNA: TGCAGCGTTGCTAGCAGCGCCTACACCGGGGAGCTGTTTTTT.

This clonotype was observed a handful of times. The chain links TRBV20-1 to TRBJ2-7; no clear D. CDR3 length: 12 residues. Trimming took 5 bases from V and 1 from J, leaving 9 bases between them. Germline V CDR1 and CDR2: DFQATT, SNEGSKA (reference sequence). The CDR3 DNA reads TGCAGTGCTCTTTTCGGGTCCTACGAGCAGTACTTC. Translated: CSALFGSYEQYF.

V and J are TRBV15 and TRBJ2-5; D call uncertain. CDR3 length: 16 amino acids. Germline CDR1 LNHNV, CDR2 YYDKDF (reference sequence). V was shortened by 0 bases and J by 4 bases, with 15 bases between the two germline ends. Here the CDR3 reads CATSRDPGRSRETQYF. DNA for the CDR3: TGTGCCACCAGCAGAGATCCGGGTAGATCACGAGAGACCCAGTACTTC.

In its sample, this clonotype was seen a few times. V is TRBV19 and J is TRBJ1-1, with D possibly matching TRBD1 (6 bases). CDR1 and CDR2 (germline): LNHDA, SQIVND (reference sequence). This CDR3 is built from 14 residues. The germline V and J ends were trimmed by 5 bases and 5 bases, with 15 bases remaining between them. CDR3 amino acids: CASSDITRGTEAFF. CDR3 nucleotides: TGTGCCAGTAGTGACATAACTAGGGGGACTGAAGCTTTCTTT.

This clonotype was found many times. V is TRBV27 and J is TRBJ2-1; D remains unclear. CDR1 and CDR2 from the germline V gene are MNHEY and SMNVEV (reference sequence). CDR3 length: 15 residues. V lost 2 bases and J lost 2, with 10 bases in between. The CDR3: CASSLRSLAYNEQFF. Written as DNA, the CDR3 is TGTGCCAGCAGTTTAAGGTCCTTGGCCTACAATGAGCAGTTCTTC.

This chain uses TRBV2 with TRBJ2-1; D may be TRBD2 (7 bases). CDR3 length equals 15 residues. Trimming left V 6 bases short and J 0 bases short, with 12 bases between. The germline V gene has CDR1 SNHLY and CDR2 FYNNEI. CDR3: CASRGGASSYNEQFF. CDR3 in DNA: TGTGCCAGCAGGGGGGGGGCAAGCTCCTACAATGAGCAGTTCTTC.

This clonotype was counted ten times or more. This chain connects TRBV5-1 to TRBJ2-5; D is ambiguous. CDR3 size: 15 residues. Germline CDR1 SGHRS, CDR2 YFSETQ. The V gene lost 0 bases and the J gene lost 4 bases, with 13 bases spanning the gap. CDR3 in amino acids: CASSLADAQRETQYF. The CDR3 DNA reads as TGCGCCAGCAGCTTGGCTGATGCACAACGAGAGACCCAGTACTTC.

The CDR3 reads CSARKIDSIAVSSYEQYF. CDR3 nucleotide sequence: TGCAGTGCTAGAAAAATCGACTCTATAGCGGTCAGCTCCTACGAGCAGTACTTC. The V and J genes are TRBV20-1 and TRBJ2-7, with D tentatively TRBD2 (6 bases). The CDR3 runs to 18 residues. CDR1 and CDR2 (germline): DFQATT, SNEGSKA (reference sequence). Trimming took 2 bases from V and 0 from J, leaving 23 bases between them.

This clonotype was found many times. This sequence joins TRBV7-6 and TRBJ2-7; 14 nucleotides line up with TRBD2. CDR1 is SGHVS and CDR2 is FNYEAQ in the germline V gene. The CDR3 covers 17 residues. V lost 3 bases and J lost 6; bases outside the gene matches: 10. The CDR3 DNA is TGTGCCAGCAGCTTGGAAGCGGGACTAGCGGGAGATCGCGAGCAGTACTTC. Translating it yields CASSLEAGLAGDREQYF. The full variable domain, with the rest looked up from reference TRBV7-6 and TRBJ2-7, is GAGVSQSPRYKVTKRGQDVALRCDPISGHVSLYWYRQALGQGPEFLTYFNYEAQQDKSGLPNDRFSAERPEGSISTLTIQRTEQRDSAMYRCASSLEAGLAGDREQYFGPGTRLTVT.

This clonotype was recorded many times. The chain uses TRBV20-1 and TRBJ2-7, with D perhaps TRBD2 (5 bases). Germline V gene sequence: CDR1 DFQATT, CDR2 SNEGSKA (reference sequence). The CDR3 length is 16 residues. V was trimmed by 2 bases and J by 4 bases, leaving 21 bases between them. CDR3 region: CSARPPGSASLYEQYF. As DNA, the CDR3 is TGCAGTGCTAGACCGCCTGGGAGCGCCTCTCTTTACGAGCAGTACTTC.

Sample share makes this clonotype medium-sized. The gene calls are TRBV7-3 and TRBJ2-2; 8 positions agree with TRBD1. V trimming: 5 bases; J trimming: 6 bases; junction bases outside the gene matches: 8. Germline V gene sequence: CDR1 SGHTA, CDR2 FQGTGA. This CDR3 has 15 amino acids. In DNA form, the CDR3 reads TGTGCCAGCAGCCCGGGGACAGGTGTTCCCGGGGAGCTGTTTTTT. Translated, it gives CASSPGTGVPGELFF.

Many counts were recorded for this clonotype. The V gene is TRBV7-2, the J gene TRBJ2-3; no reliable D call. Trimming left V 1 base short and J 0 bases short, with 8 bases between. CDR3 length: 15 residues. Germline V gene lookup returns CDR1 SGHTA and CDR2 FQGNSA. The DNA of the CDR3 is TGTGCCAGCAGCTTAGAGAGCAGGAGCACAGATACGCAGTATTTT. This codes for CASSLESRSTDTQYF.

This clonotype turned up a few times. The gene calls are TRBV29-1 and TRBJ1-2; weak D call: TRBD1 (5 bases). V lost 3 bases and J 0 bases, leaving 14 bases between the germline ends. The CDR3 consists of 15 residues. Germline V lookup: CDR1 SQVTM, CDR2 ANQGSEA. In DNA form, the CDR3 reads TGCAGCGTTGAGAGTGCAGGGAAGGCTAACTATGGCTACACCTTC. It yields the protein CSVESAGKANYGYTF.

This clonotype came up many times. The V call is TRBV29-1, the J call TRBJ2-1; 10 nucleotides match TRBD2. The germline V gene has CDR1 SQVTM and CDR2 ANQGSEA. V lost 2 bases and J lost 7; bases outside the gene matches: 14. The CDR3 has 17 residues. The CDR3 spells CSVEPSRLAGVWNEQFF. The CDR3 DNA reads as TGCAGCGTTGAACCTAGTAGGCTAGCGGGAGTATGGAATGAGCAGTTCTTC.

This clonotype was recorded at least ten times. V is TRBV12-3 or TRBV12-4 and J is TRBJ1-5; D gene ambiguous. V gave up 1 base and J gave up 2 bases, with 12 bases separating them. The CDR3 totals 16 residues. The DNA of the CDR3 is TGTGCCAGCAGTTTAGGGCCGAGAAGAGGCAATCAGCCCCAGCATTTT. Translated: CASSLGPRRGNQPQHF.

The sample holds many counts of this clonotype. The rearrangement links TRBV12-3 or TRBV12-4 to TRBJ1-1; a possible D gene is TRBD1 (6 bases). Trimming removed 7 bases from V and 5 bases from J, with 17 bases in between. This CDR3 has 14 residues. CDR3: CASITRVGGTEAFF. Here the CDR3 DNA reads TGTGCCAGCATTACCAGGGTAGGGGGGACTGAAGCTTTCTTT.

This clonotype was seen at least ten times. The chain employs TRBV15 and TRBJ2-2; tentative D call: TRBD1 (6 bases). Germline V gene data show CDR1 as LNHNV and CDR2 as YYDKDF (reference sequence). V gave up 6 bases and J gave up 4 bases, with 18 bases separating them. CDR3 size: 16 residues. The CDR3 reads CATRDSHFQGTGELFF. CDR3 sequence (DNA): TGTGCCACCAGGGACAGTCACTTCCAGGGCACCGGGGAGCTGTTTTTT.

This clonotype has at least ten counts. V and J are TRBV7-7 and TRBJ2-1; D not certain. This CDR3 comprises 15 residues. Trimming removed 0 bases from V and 6 bases from J, with 12 bases in between. Germline V gene sequence: CDR1 SSHAT, CDR2 FNYEAQ (reference sequence). This chain's CDR3 is CASSLAVVDFNEQFF. The CDR3 nucleotides are TGTGCCAGCAGCTTAGCGGTCGTTGACTTCAATGAGCAGTTCTTC.

This chain links TRBV18 with TRBJ1-2; maybe TRBD1 (5 bases). Trimming took off 6 bases at V and 6 bases at J, with 17 bases between the two ends. CDR3 size: 14 residues. Germline V gives CDR1 KGHSH, CDR2 LQKENI. The CDR3 region is CASSQLGGDDGYTF. Here the CDR3 DNA reads TGTGCCAGCTCCCAACTTGGGGGAGATGATGGCTACACCTTC.

The gene calls are TRBV20-1 and TRBJ2-5; perhaps TRBD2 as D (5 bases). This CDR3 region has 15 residues. CDR1 is DFQATT, CDR2 SNEGSKA, per germline (reference sequence). V gave up 0 bases and J gave up 1 base, with 12 bases separating them. This CDR3 is CSARDRPAAQETQYF. CDR3 in DNA: TGCAGTGCTAGAGATCGTCCAGCGGCCCAAGAGACCCAGTACTTC.

This clonotype was seen many times. J is TRBJ2-2 and V is TRBV15; no clear D gene. This CDR3 has 17 residues. Trimming removed 5 bases at V and 4 bases at J, with 20 bases between. Per germline, CDR1 LNHNV and CDR2 YYDKDF (reference sequence). CDR3 in DNA: TGTGCCACCAGCGGCCTGGAGCTGCTGTTTGGCACCGGGGAGCTGTTTTTT. Translation: CATSGLELLFGTGELFF.